This T cell receptor (beta chain) was profiled in a study of shared clonotypes between healthy human individuals. At the level of the study: Sampling drew on donors who were two women and a few men aged 18 to 49.

This CDR3 comprises 15 residues. Germline CDR1 SNHLY, CDR2 FYNNEI. The J segment lost 3 bases and the V segment lost 4 bases, leaving 5 bases of the junction unmatched. The assay was immunoSEQ multiplex PCR, and TCRdb's table has in-frame clones only and misses some. This table holds some 2.4 million clones, roughly 93% found once. The source of this sequence is a man between 18 and 35 years old in good health. Some clones in this sample may be carry-over from other donors' samples. This chain connects TRBV2 to TRBJ2-2; 7 nucleotides line up with TRBD1. Material for sequencing was naive CD4+ T cells from PBMCs. Specified subset: CD45RA+ positively selected. Written as DNA, the CDR3 is TGTGCCAGCAGTGCACAGACAGGGTACACCGGGGAGCTGTTTTTT. Its protein product is CASSAQTGYTGELFF.